The rows below give T cell receptor beta chains drawn from one sample of a study of OX40 agonist ivuxolimab in advanced cancers. Clones were read by immunoSEQ multiplex PCR, and TCRdb kept only the in-frame ones, dropping some. Found here are 72,000 or so clones, 87% of them singletons; the top ten hold approximately 1.3%. Sequences were derived from CD4+ or CD8+ T cells sorted from blood, sampled in a trial of the OX40 agonist ivuxolimab. The receptors shown here come from an adult with an advanced solid tumor such as melanoma, head and neck, liver or kidney cancer. The CDR3 runs from the conserved cysteine through the conserved F or W. D genes are given only for firm matches. The size field is filled for only some rows; it gives once, few, many or a size class.

j_gene: TRBJ1-1
v_gene: TRBV6-6
d_gene: NA
abundance: NA
CDR3aa: CASRRTASNTEAFF
CDR3nt: TGTGCCAGCAGGAGGACAGCTTCGAACACTGAAGCTTTCTTT

j_gene: TRBJ1-5
v_gene: TRBV12-5
d_gene: NA
abundance: NA
CDR3aa: CASGLGPAWGPQHF
CDR3nt: TGTGCTAGTGGTTTAGGGCCGGCGTGGGGGCCCCAGCATTTT

j_gene: TRBJ1-5
v_gene: TRBV6-6
d_gene: NA
abundance: large
CDR3aa: CASGDASPGNQPQHF
CDR3nt: TGTGCCAGCGGCGACGCGTCTCCTGGGAATCAGCCCCAGCATTTT

j_gene: TRBJ1-5
v_gene: TRBV2
d_gene: NA
abundance: NA
CDR3aa: CASSGERQPQHF
CDR3nt: TGTGCCAGCAGTGGGGAGCGCCAGCCCCAGCATTTT

j_gene: TRBJ2-4
v_gene: TRBV2
d_gene: TRBD2
abundance: few
CDR3aa: CASSELAGGLAKNIQYF
CDR3nt: TGTGCCAGCAGTGAACTAGCGGGGGGACTAGCCAAAAACATTCAGTACTTC

j_gene: TRBJ2-4
v_gene: TRBV28
d_gene: NA
abundance: NA
CDR3aa: CASSPLGGAKNIQYF
CDR3nt: TGTGCCAGCAGTCCCCTTGGGGGGGCCAAAAACATTCAGTACTTC

j_gene: TRBJ2-7
v_gene: TRBV30
d_gene: NA
abundance: NA
CDR3aa: CAFGTFSSYEQYF
CDR3nt: TGTGCCTTCGGGACGTTTAGCTCCTACGAGCAGTACTTC

j_gene: TRBJ2-3
v_gene: TRBV5-6
d_gene: TRBD1
abundance: NA
CDR3aa: CASRGRDRGADTQYF
CDR3nt: TGTGCCAGCAGGGGAAGGGACAGGGGTGCAGATACGCAGTATTTT

j_gene: TRBJ2-7
v_gene: TRBV29-1
d_gene: NA
abundance: NA
CDR3aa: CSAQLHSSYEQYF
CDR3nt: TGCAGCGCACAATTACACAGCTCCTACGAGCAGTACTTC

j_gene: TRBJ2-5
v_gene: TRBV5-1
d_gene: NA
abundance: NA
CDR3aa: CASSLGSSQETQYF
CDR3nt: TGCGCCAGCAGCTTGGGGTCAAGCCAAGAGACCCAGTACTTC

j_gene: TRBJ1-3
v_gene: TRBV4-1
d_gene: NA
abundance: NA
CDR3aa: CASSPEISGNTIYF
CDR3nt: TGCGCCAGCAGCCCAGAGATCTCTGGAAACACCATATATTTT

j_gene: TRBJ2-5
v_gene: TRBV5-1
d_gene: NA
abundance: NA
CDR3aa: CASSLAGNQETQYF
CDR3nt: TGCGCCAGCAGCTTGGCGGGGAACCAAGAGACCCAGTACTTC

j_gene: TRBJ2-3
v_gene: TRBV7-3
d_gene: TRBD1
abundance: NA
CDR3aa: CASSSQGSKVDTQYF
CDR3nt: TGTGCCAGCAGCTCACAGGGGAGTAAAGTAGATACGCAGTATTTT

j_gene: TRBJ1-2
v_gene: TRBV30
d_gene: NA
abundance: NA
CDR3aa: CAWSQKTPPRYGYTF
CDR3nt: TGTGCCTGGAGTCAAAAGACCCCCCCCCGCTATGGCTACACCTTC

j_gene: TRBJ2-1
v_gene: TRBV11-2
d_gene: TRBD2
abundance: NA
CDR3aa: CASSLVAGGLNEQFF
CDR3nt: TGTGCCAGCAGCTTAGTAGCGGGGGGGCTCAATGAGCAGTTCTTC

j_gene: TRBJ2-7
v_gene: TRBV18
d_gene: NA
abundance: once
CDR3aa: CASSSSTGYEQYF
CDR3nt: TGTGCCAGCTCATCGTCCACAGGCTACGAGCAGTACTTC

j_gene: TRBJ2-7
v_gene: TRBV19
d_gene: NA
abundance: NA
CDR3aa: CASSIVYRAEQYF
CDR3nt: TGTGCCAGTAGTATAGTGTACAGGGCCGAGCAGTACTTC

j_gene: TRBJ1-2
v_gene: TRBV19
d_gene: TRBD1
abundance: NA
CDR3aa: CASSTAGTGGYGYTF
CDR3nt: TGTGCCAGTAGTACTGCCGGGACAGGGGGCTATGGCTACACCTTC

j_gene: TRBJ2-7
v_gene: TRBV11-2
d_gene: NA
abundance: once
CDR3aa: CASSMTQEREQYF
CDR3nt: TGTGCCAGCAGCATGACACAGGAACGCGAGCAGTACTTC

j_gene: TRBJ2-2
v_gene: TRBV18
d_gene: NA
abundance: once
CDR3aa: CASSPRGGGHTGELFF
CDR3nt: TGTGCCAGCTCACCCCGAGGGGGAGGTCACACCGGGGAGCTGTTTTTT

j_gene: TRBJ2-3
v_gene: TRBV5-1
d_gene: TRBD2
abundance: NA
CDR3aa: CASSLKRGDTDTQYF
CDR3nt: TGCGCCAGCAGCTTGAAGCGGGGAGACACAGATACGCAGTATTTT

j_gene: TRBJ2-7
v_gene: TRBV11-2
d_gene: TRBD1
abundance: NA
CDR3aa: CASSLGGQGPYEQYF
CDR3nt: TGTGCCAGCAGCTTAGGGGGACAGGGGCCCTACGAGCAGTACTTC

j_gene: TRBJ2-2
v_gene: TRBV2
d_gene: NA
abundance: NA
CDR3aa: CASSESGLAGVGELFF
CDR3nt: TGTGCCAGCAGTGAATCCGGGCTAGCCGGGGTCGGGGAGCTGTTTTTT

j_gene: TRBJ1-2
v_gene: TRBV6-1
d_gene: NA
abundance: NA
CDR3aa: CASYRDGGWDYGYTF
CDR3nt: TGTGCCAGCTACCGGGACGGTGGTTGGGACTATGGCTACACCTTC

j_gene: TRBJ2-5
v_gene: TRBV6-5
d_gene: NA
abundance: NA
CDR3aa: CASSYSLAGETQYF
CDR3nt: TGTGCCAGCAGTTACTCCCTGGCCGGAGAGACCCAGTACTTC

j_gene: TRBJ1-5
v_gene: TRBV27
d_gene: TRBD1
abundance: few
CDR3aa: CASSPKTGSQPQHF
CDR3nt: TGTGCCAGCAGTCCAAAGACAGGGAGTCAGCCCCAGCATTTT

j_gene: TRBJ2-7
v_gene: TRBV19
d_gene: NA
abundance: NA
CDR3aa: CASSISRESYEQYF
CDR3nt: TGTGCCAGTAGTATATCTAGGGAATCCTACGAGCAGTACTTC

j_gene: TRBJ1-1
v_gene: TRBV5-1
d_gene: NA
abundance: NA
CDR3aa: CASSWERNTEAFF
CDR3nt: TGCGCCAGCAGCTGGGAGAGAAACACTGAAGCTTTCTTT

j_gene: TRBJ1-2
v_gene: TRBV10-1
d_gene: NA
abundance: few
CDR3aa: CASSVNRAYGYTF
CDR3nt: TGCGCCAGCAGTGTGAACCGTGCTTATGGCTACACCTTC

j_gene: TRBJ2-7
v_gene: TRBV19
d_gene: NA
abundance: few
CDR3aa: CASSTRQESSYEQYF
CDR3nt: TGTGCCAGTAGTACCCGACAGGAGAGCTCCTACGAGCAGTACTTC

j_gene: TRBJ2-2
v_gene: TRBV4-1
d_gene: TRBD1
abundance: NA
CDR3aa: CASSKGQGNPGELFF
CDR3nt: TGCGCCAGCAGCAAAGGACAGGGTAATCCCGGGGAGCTGTTTTTT

j_gene: TRBJ2-1
v_gene: TRBV29-1
d_gene: TRBD2
abundance: few
CDR3aa: CSVEGVGLAGMDEQFF
CDR3nt: TGCAGCGTTGAGGGGGTGGGACTAGCGGGAATGGATGAGCAGTTCTTC

j_gene: TRBJ1-2
v_gene: TRBV5-7
d_gene: NA
abundance: NA
CDR3aa: CASSLSSSRFF
CDR3nt: TGTGCCAGCAGCTTGAGCAGTTCTCGGTTCTTC

j_gene: TRBJ2-6
v_gene: TRBV11-3
d_gene: NA
abundance: NA
CDR3aa: CASSLGIDSSGANVLTF
CDR3nt: TGTGCCAGCAGCTTAGGGATAGACAGCTCTGGGGCCAACGTCCTGACTTTC

j_gene: TRBJ2-4
v_gene: TRBV18
d_gene: TRBD2
abundance: NA
CDR3aa: CASSPPGLAGSLAKNIQYF
CDR3nt: TGTGCCAGCTCACCACCGGGACTAGCGGGAAGCCTCGCCAAAAACATTCAGTACTTC

j_gene: TRBJ1-3
v_gene: TRBV9
d_gene: NA
abundance: NA
CDR3aa: CASSVEEGQNTIYF
CDR3nt: TGTGCCAGCAGCGTAGAAGAGGGACAAAACACCATATATTTT

j_gene: TRBJ2-1
v_gene: TRBV25-1
d_gene: NA
abundance: NA
CDR3aa: CATSQRDRYNEQFF
CDR3nt: TGTGCCACCAGCCAAAGAGATAGATACAATGAGCAGTTCTTC

j_gene: TRBJ1-2
v_gene: TRBV2
d_gene: NA
abundance: NA
CDR3aa: CASSEQGNYGYTF
CDR3nt: TGTGCCAGCAGTGAGCAGGGGAACTATGGCTACACCTTC

j_gene: TRBJ2-1
v_gene: TRBV11-2
d_gene: TRBD2
abundance: NA
CDR3aa: CASSLVTSEQFF
CDR3nt: TGTGCCAGCAGCTTGGTGACTAGCGAGCAGTTCTTC

j_gene: TRBJ2-1
v_gene: TRBV25-1
d_gene: NA
abundance: NA
CDR3aa: CASSGNNEQFF
CDR3nt: TGTGCCAGCAGTGGTAACAATGAGCAGTTCTTC

j_gene: TRBJ2-2
v_gene: TRBV13
d_gene: NA
abundance: NA
CDR3aa: CASRPEGNTGELFF
CDR3nt: TGTGCCAGCAGGCCGGAGGGGAACACCGGGGAGCTGTTTTTT

j_gene: TRBJ2-5
v_gene: TRBV5-1
d_gene: NA
abundance: NA
CDR3aa: CASSPGLYREETQYF
CDR3nt: TGCGCCAGCAGCCCCGGGCTGTACAGGGAAGAGACCCAGTACTTC

j_gene: TRBJ2-1
v_gene: TRBV16
d_gene: TRBD2
abundance: NA
CDR3aa: CASRTGGGPNEQFF
CDR3nt: TGTGCCAGCAGGACCGGCGGGGGACCTAATGAGCAGTTCTTC

j_gene: TRBJ2-7
v_gene: TRBV6-1
d_gene: NA
abundance: few
CDR3aa: CASRGGRNSGEQYF
CDR3nt: TGTGCCAGCAGGGGTGGGAGGAACTCCGGAGAGCAGTACTTC

j_gene: TRBJ2-1
v_gene: TRBV28
d_gene: NA
abundance: NA
CDR3aa: CASTAEGHEQFF
CDR3nt: TGTGCCAGCACGGCCGAGGGACATGAGCAGTTCTTC

j_gene: TRBJ1-6
v_gene: TRBV30
d_gene: NA
abundance: NA
CDR3aa: CASTDGGNSPLHF
CDR3nt: TGTGCCTCGACCGACGGAGGGAATTCACCCCTCCACTTT

j_gene: TRBJ1-4
v_gene: TRBV7-8
d_gene: NA
abundance: NA
CDR3aa: CASSPWGSGEKLFF
CDR3nt: TGTGCCAGCAGCCCGTGGGGTTCTGGGGAAAAACTGTTTTTT

j_gene: TRBJ1-4
v_gene: TRBV29-1
d_gene: NA
abundance: NA
CDR3aa: CSVEIGRANEKLFF
CDR3nt: TGCAGCGTTGAAATAGGGCGGGCTAATGAAAAACTGTTTTTT

j_gene: TRBJ1-5
v_gene: TRBV20-1
d_gene: NA
abundance: NA
CDR3aa: CSAGVGQPQHF
CDR3nt: TGCAGTGCTGGGGTGGGTCAGCCCCAGCATTTT

j_gene: TRBJ2-3
v_gene: TRBV5-4
d_gene: TRBD2
abundance: NA
CDR3aa: CASSAGTSGNTDTQYF
CDR3nt: TGTGCCAGCAGCGCCGGGACTAGCGGGAACACAGATACGCAGTATTTT

j_gene: TRBJ1-1
v_gene: TRBV10-3
d_gene: NA
abundance: NA
CDR3aa: CAISAQADTSMNTEAFF
CDR3nt: TGTGCCATCAGTGCTCAGGCGGACACTTCTATGAACACTGAAGCTTTCTTT

j_gene: TRBJ2-1
v_gene: TRBV11-2
d_gene: NA
abundance: NA
CDR3aa: CASSSRAGRTFDEQFF
CDR3nt: TGTGCCAGCAGCTCAAGGGCGGGACGGACGTTTGATGAGCAGTTCTTC